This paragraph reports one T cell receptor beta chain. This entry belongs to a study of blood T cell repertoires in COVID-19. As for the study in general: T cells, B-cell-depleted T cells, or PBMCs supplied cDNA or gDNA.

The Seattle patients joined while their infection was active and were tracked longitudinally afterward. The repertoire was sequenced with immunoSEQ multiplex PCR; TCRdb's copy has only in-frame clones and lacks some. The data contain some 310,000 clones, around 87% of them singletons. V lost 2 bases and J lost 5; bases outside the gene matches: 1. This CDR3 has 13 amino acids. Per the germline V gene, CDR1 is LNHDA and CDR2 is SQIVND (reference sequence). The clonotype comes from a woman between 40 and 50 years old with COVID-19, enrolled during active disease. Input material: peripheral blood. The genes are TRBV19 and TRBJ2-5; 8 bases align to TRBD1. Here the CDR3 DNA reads TGTGCCAGTAGTATAAACAGGGGGGAGACCCAGTACTTC. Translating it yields CASSINRGETQYF.